These T cell receptor beta chains were read from a single sample in a study of control samples from healthy donors and cancer patients. Clones were sequenced by immunoSEQ multiplex PCR, and TCRdb holds only the in-frame ones, with some missing. The sample records approximately 190,000 clones, about 90% being singletons. The sample taken for sequencing was blood. All receptors come from a young man in good health. The CDR3 runs from the conserved cysteine through the conserved F or W. The D gene is left open where the match is weak. Size values are once, few and many counts, or a class for expanded clones, and some rows have none.

-	TRBV30	13	once	TRBJ1-5	TGTGCCTGGAGCGGGAATAGCAATCAGCCCCAGCATTTT	CAWSGNSNQPQHF
-	TRBV7-9	13	-	TRBJ2-7	TGTGCCAGCAGCTTACACGGCTCCTACGAGCAGTACTTC	CASSLHGSYEQYF
-	TRBV18	13	once	TRBJ1-2	TGTGCCAGCTCACCACCCCTCCGCGGGAGCTACACCTTC	CASSPPLRGSYTF
-	TRBV4-2	15	-	TRBJ1-5	TGTGCCAGCAGCCAAGATGGGGGTTCCAATCAGCCCCAGCATTTT	CASSQDGGSNQPQHF
-	TRBV5-1	14	-	TRBJ1-4	TGCGCCAGCAGTACCGGGCCTTCAAATGAAAAACTGTTTTTT	CASSTGPSNEKLFF
-	TRBV5-8	16	-	TRBJ2-3	TGTGCCAGCAGCTTAGTTAGCCTTCACCGCACAGATACGCAGTATTTT	CASSLVSLHRTDTQYF
-	TRBV7-9	15	-	TRBJ2-3	TGTGCCAGCAGCATGGGATCACTAGGCACAGATACGCAGTATTTT	CASSMGSLGTDTQYF
-	TRBV6-5	14	-	TRBJ1-2	TGTGCCAGCAGCCCAGGGACTCCTGCGGGCGGCTACACCTTC	CASSPGTPAGGYTF
-	TRBV7-3	15	-	TRBJ2-1	TGTGCCAGCTCCCGGCGGGCAGGGGCCCCCAATGAGCAGTTCTTC	CASSRRAGAPNEQFF
TRBD1	TRBV28	16	few	TRBJ1-2	TGTGCCAGCAGGTCACCGACAGGGGAAGGGGCGAAGGGCTACACCTTC	CASRSPTGEGAKGYTF
-	TRBV12-5	15	once	TRBJ2-1	TGTGCTAGTGGCCCTGCAATTATGGGAGGCAATGAGCAGTTCTTC	CASGPAIMGGNEQFF
-	TRBV5-1	12	-	TRBJ1-2	TGCGCCAGCAGCTCGGACGGATATGGCTACACCTTC	CASSSDGYGYTF
TRBD1	TRBV7-9	18	-	TRBJ1-4	TGTGCCAGCAGCTTAGACGGTCGGACAGGGACGGGGGATGAAAAACTGTTTTTT	CASSLDGRTGTGDEKLFF
-	TRBV3-1/TRBV3-2	13	-	TRBJ2-7	TGTGCCAGCAGCCAAGGACCTGGAGGGGAGCAGTACTTC	CASSQGPGGEQYF
-	TRBV10-3	14	-	TRBJ2-7	TGTGCCATCAGAAAAAATACAGGGAACTACGAGCAGTACTTC	CAIRKNTGNYEQYF
TRBD1	TRBV6-1	17	once	TRBJ1-1	TGTGCCAGCAGTGAAGCGTTGGATTCGGAAGGGACAGTTGACGGAAGATTT	CASSEALDSEGTVDGRF
-	TRBV4-2	13	-	TRBJ2-1	TGTGCCAGCAGCCTGGATAGAAATAATGAGCAGTTCTTC	CASSLDRNNEQFF
TRBD2	TRBV7-3	14	-	TRBJ2-1	TGTGCCAGCAGCTTAGTAGCGGGGGGAACTGAGCAGTTCTTC	CASSLVAGGTEQFF
-	TRBV10-3	14	-	TRBJ1-6	TGTGCCATCAGGAATGGGGACACCTATTCACCCCTCCACTTT	CAIRNGDTYSPLHF
-	TRBV5-1	15	-	TRBJ1-2	TGCGCCAGCAGCTTGGATCAGAGGCCTAACTATGGCTACACCTTC	CASSLDQRPNYGYTF
-	TRBV6-5	15	once	TRBJ1-3	TGTGCCAGCAGCCAAGAAGGAGGGGAAAGAAACACCATATATTTT	CASSQEGGERNTIYF
TRBD1	TRBV29-1	12	-	TRBJ2-7	TGCAGCGTTGGGGACAGCTCCTACGAGCAGTACTTC	CSVGDSSYEQYF
TRBD2	TRBV13	20	-	TRBJ2-1	TGTGCCAGCAGCCAATCCTCCTTAGCGGGGGGACTAACACATTACAATGAGCAGTTCTTC	CASSQSSLAGGLTHYNEQFF
TRBD1	TRBV6-1	20	-	TRBJ1-6	TGTGCCAGCAGTGCTCCGGGACAGGGGGCCTTTAGCTCCTATAATTCACCCCTCCACTTT	CASSAPGQGAFSSYNSPLHF
TRBD1	TRBV19	15	-	TRBJ1-3	TGTGCCAGTAGTACGGGACAGTTCACTGGAAACACCATATATTTT	CASSTGQFTGNTIYF
-	TRBV3-1/TRBV3-2	14	-	TRBJ2-3	TGTGCCAGCAGTGATACGGGGGCAACAGATACGCAGTATTTT	CASSDTGATDTQYF
TRBD2	TRBV6-4	15	once	TRBJ2-6	TGTGCCACCACGGGGGGTTTAGCCGGGGCCAACGTCCTGACTTTC	CATTGGLAGANVLTF
TRBD2	TRBV7-3	14	-	TRBJ2-3	TGTGCCAGCAGCCGCGGGGGGGCAACAGATACGCAGTATTTT	CASSRGGATDTQYF
-	TRBV2	15	-	TRBJ2-3	TGTGCCAGCAGTGAATACCGCCGGGGGACAGATACGCAGTATTTT	CASSEYRRGTDTQYF
TRBD2	TRBV7-8	18	-	TRBJ2-3	TGTGCCAGCAGCTTAGCGCTCCCGCGGGGGGGATCCACAGATACGCAGTATTTT	CASSLALPRGGSTDTQYF
TRBD1	TRBV2	14	-	TRBJ1-6	TGTGCCAGCCTCGGACAGGGGCTAGAATCACCCCTCCACTTT	CASLGQGLESPLHF
-	TRBV5-1	14	-	TRBJ2-7	TGCGCCAGCAGCTACAAGGGGGAGGGTGGCGAGCAGTACTTC	CASSYKGEGGEQYF